This note documents a single T cell receptor (beta chain) sequence. What it binds is unknown. A much larger clonotype is one base distant, so this may be a read error. The germline V gene encodes CDR1 MNHEY and CDR2 SVGEGT. The CDR3 has 16 amino acids. V shed 6 bases and J shed 2 bases, with 14 bases lying between them. This sample stems from a study of regulatory T cells in long-lasting Graves disease. As for the study in general: Graves' patients diagnosed newly had used antithyroid drugs under 3 months.

Study results and limitations: Shared public clonotypes totalled 2,741 in persistent patients, compared with around 930 in new patients.

Time point: newly diagnosed GD, antithyroid drugs for less than 3 months. PBMCs provided the RNA from which the TCR library was made. Into tubes containing EDTA, roughly 8.3 milliliters of peripheral blood were drawn. Investigators prepared the TCR beta libraries by applying iRepertoire HTBI primers and Arm-PCR of CDR3 regions. TCRdb itself ran the multiplex PCR reads through MiXCR, one entry per CDR3 protein. This sample carries approximately 470,000 distinct CDR3 sequences, 15% to 20% of them seen once, and the ten largest clones take 12%. These data were also reused for a study on T cells in Graves' hyperthyroidism and ophthalmopathy. This second study says: Patients with ophthalmopathy were separated from those with stable hyperthyroidism by a 13 V-J model.

The V gene is TRBV6-2 or TRBV6-3, the J gene TRBJ2-6; a possible D gene is TRBD1 (6 bases). This specimen was peripheral blood mononuclear cells (PBMCs), taken at new diagnosis, from a patient treated with antithyroid drugs. This TCR was sampled from a man in his forties with Graves disease. Here the CDR3 reads CASRWTVSTGANVLTF. CDR3 nucleotides: TGTGCCAGCAGATGGACAGTGAGCACTGGGGCCAACGTCCTGACTTTC.